This TCR beta chain was observed in a study of T cells in Graves' hyperthyroidism and ophthalmopathy. In germline, CDR1 is MDHEN, CDR2 SYDVKM. Trimming cost V 6 bases and J 5 bases, with 8 bases left between them. The CDR3 length is 12 residues. Amplification targeted TCR beta CDR3 regions from RNA transcripts. The HTBI primer set was used in a first-round RT-PCR of the TCR CDR3. Each CDR3 protein gets one entry after TCRdb re-called the multiplex PCR reads with MiXCR. This table holds hundreds of thousands of distinct CDR3 sequences, more than 12% found once. This clonotype was detected ten times or more.

The TCR was taken from a man aged 45-65 years with Graves' ophthalmopathy. The sequencing input was blood. V and J are TRBV28 and TRBJ2-1, with a tentative D call TRBD2 (5 bases). The CDR3 region is CASSLSDNEQFF. The CDR3 nucleotides are TGTGCCAGCAGCCTTAGCGACAATGAGCAGTTCTTC. The full variable domain, in which reference TRBV28 and TRBJ2-1 provide the parts outside the CDR3, is DVKVTQSSRYLVKRTGEKVFLECVQDMDHENMFWYRQDPGLGLRLIYFSYDVKMKEKGDIPEGYSVSREKKERFSLILESASTNQTSMYLCASSLSDNEQFFGPGTRLTVL.